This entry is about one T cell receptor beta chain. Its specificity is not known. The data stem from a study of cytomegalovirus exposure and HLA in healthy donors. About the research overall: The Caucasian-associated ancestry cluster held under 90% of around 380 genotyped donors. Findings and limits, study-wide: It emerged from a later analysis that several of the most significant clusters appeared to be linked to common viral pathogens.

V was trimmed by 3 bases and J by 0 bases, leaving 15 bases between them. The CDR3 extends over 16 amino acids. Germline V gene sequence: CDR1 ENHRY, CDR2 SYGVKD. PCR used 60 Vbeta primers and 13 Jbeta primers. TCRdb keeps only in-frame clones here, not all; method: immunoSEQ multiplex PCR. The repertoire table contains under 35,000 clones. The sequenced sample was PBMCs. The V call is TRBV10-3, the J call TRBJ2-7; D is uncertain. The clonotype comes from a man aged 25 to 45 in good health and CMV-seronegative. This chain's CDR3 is CAISDRGPQSSYEQYF. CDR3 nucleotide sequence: TGTGCCATCAGTGATCGCGGTCCGCAGAGCTCCTACGAGCAGTACTTC.